This T cell receptor (beta chain) stems from a study of blood T cell repertoires in COVID-19 (dated by TCRdb to the early 2020s). Regarding the research as a whole: Samples from collaborators originated in the United States, Italy and Spain and spanned both the acute and convalescent phases of COVID-19. The material from the prospective study consisted of cDNA or gDNA derived from T cells, B-cell-depleted T cells, or PBMCs. The dataset comprised deeply sampled blood TCRbeta repertoires from subjects exposed to, actively infected with, or recovered from COVID-19. A freely available public database, intended as a resource for researchers studying the immune response to SARS-CoV-2, is where the repertoires were released. The samples were drawn from the first 160 participants of the ongoing ImmuneRACE study and from under 1,500 subjects provided by 6 global collaborators. A de-identified subject ID, COVID-19 status, age in years and sex were almost always included in the sample metadata. Where HLA class I and class II types were available, the types were taken from metadata supplied by the sample provider, not from assay-based typing.

V trim: 6 bases; J trim: 1 base; unmatched bases: 1. The CDR3, from cysteine to phenylalanine, totals 13 residues. Only CDR3 DNA remains: 39 bases, in frame from the first base. CDR1 SNHLY and CDR2 FYNNEI were looked up in the germline V gene. Collaborating institutions collected whole blood in K2EDTA tubes following their own protocols. For TCRbeta analysis, collaborators shipped samples in one of three forms: frozen whole blood, isolated PBMCs, or DNA extracted from either of those sample types. TCRbeta CDR3 regions were amplified from genomic DNA using the immunoSEQ Assay, a bias-controlled multiplex PCR. Turning to the authors' computational methods: The number of nucleated cells in each sample was estimated by amplification of reference gene primers within the assay. To quantify the absolute abundance of each unique TCRbeta CDR3 rearrangement, sequence reads were collapsed and filtered. For each sample, productive Simpson clonality was calculated by taking the square root of Simpson's diversity index across productive rearrangements. The source is immuneACCESS, and TCRdb retained only in-frame sequences with V and J called. Part of the clones is not carried over; for the studies checked, unresolved V genes explain less than half of this, and the remainder is unexplained. V and J calls and clone size are given by that table; D and trimming were obtained from the DNA. The sample table contains 90,000 to 100,000 clones; only one count was recorded for approximately 86% of them. The ten largest clones capture approximately 11% of the sample.

This clone was seen more than once but under ten times. Its target antigen remains unknown. The record has no base qualities; no much larger clone is one base away. What the authors observed across the whole study: How much clinical and demographic metadata was included differed by source and by participant, and the metadata was provided uncurated.

The source of this sequence is a man aged 65-85 years with active or convalescent COVID-19. The chain is encoded by TRBV2 joined to TRBJ2-3, and TRBD2 matches 7 of the central bases. Sequencing was done on a sample of peripheral blood. The encoded CDR3 is CASRSGGTDTQYF. The DNA sequence is TGTGCCAGCAGAAGCGGGGGCACAGATACGCAGTATTTT.